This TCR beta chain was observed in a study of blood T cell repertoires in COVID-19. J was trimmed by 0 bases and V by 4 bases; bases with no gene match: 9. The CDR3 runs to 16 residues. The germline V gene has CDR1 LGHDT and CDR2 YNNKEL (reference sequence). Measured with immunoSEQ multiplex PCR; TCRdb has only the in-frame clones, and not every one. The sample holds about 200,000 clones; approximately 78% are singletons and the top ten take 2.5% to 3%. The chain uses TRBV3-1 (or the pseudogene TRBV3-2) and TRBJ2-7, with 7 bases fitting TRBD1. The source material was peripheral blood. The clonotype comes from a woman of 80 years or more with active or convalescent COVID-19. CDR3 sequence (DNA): TGTGCCAGCAGCCCCTCGGGACAGACCAGCTCCTACGAGCAGTACTTC. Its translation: CASSPSGQTSSYEQYF.